This TCR beta chain was profiled in a study of spatial heterogeneity in lung cancer. Study context: Tumor-region TCR transcript counts correlated strongly with a T cell module score from matched bulk RNA-seq.

Each CDR3 protein gets one entry after TCRdb re-called the 5' RACE reads with MiXCR. The sample holds roughly 4,200 distinct CDR3 sequences, approximately 6% seen once. Germline CDR1 reads KGHSH; CDR2 reads LQKENI. The CDR3 spans 12 residues. V was trimmed by 6 bases and J by 7 bases, leaving 11 bases between them. Points from the study as a whole: One measure, the expanded intratumoral alpha and beta TCR count, tracked tumor mutation counts.

This sample's time point: sample taken at primary tumor resection. This clonotype was seen at least ten times. Its antigen is currently unknown. The origin of this receptor is a male donor with early-stage non-small cell lung cancer. Sequencing was performed on lung tumor tissue, taken at surgery. The rearrangement joins TRBV18 to TRBJ2-3; tentatively, D is TRBD2 (5 bases). The CDR3 DNA reads TGTGCCAGCTCCGACCCGGGGAATACGCAGTATTTT. Its protein product is CASSDPGNTQYF.